The 22 T cell receptor beta chains below were found in one sample sequenced in a study of shared clonotypes between healthy human individuals. Some clones are missing from TCRdb's copy, which holds only in-frame ones; the method was immunoSEQ multiplex PCR. The data hold about 2 million clones, with about 95% observed a single time. Terminally differentiated effector memory CD45RA+ cells were excluded from the naive CD8 cells, which were CD45RO-negative and positively selected for CCR7. Sequencing was performed on naive CD8+ T cells sorted from blood. The receptors shown here come from a man between 18 and 35 years old in good health.

The chain couples TRBV6-1 to TRBJ2-1; 9 bases match TRBD2. With V trimmed by 4 bases and J by 4 bases, 11 bases remained unmatched. The CDR3 is 17 residues long. Germline V lookup: CDR1 MNHNS, CDR2 SASEGT. CDR3 sequence reads: CASSGSAGGVPYNEQFF. CDR3 bases: TGTGCCAGCAGTGGGTCGGCGGGAGGGGTCCCTTACAATGAGCAGTTCTTC.

The gene calls are TRBV25-1 and TRBJ2-3; TRBD1 matches 10 bases. The CDR3 sequence is 16 residues long. The V segment lost 0 bases and the J segment 3 bases; nucleotides outside the gene matches: 3. Germline assignment: CDR1 MGHDK and CDR2 SYGVNS. The CDR3 sequence is CASSEYGGQGTDTQYF. For the CDR3, the DNA is TGTGCCAGCAGTGAATATGGGGGACAGGGGACAGATACGCAGTATTTT.

The chain couples TRBV6-1 to TRBJ2-2; D gene uncertain. Germline V gene data show CDR1 as MNHNS and CDR2 as SASEGT. V lost 2 bases to trimming and J lost 4 bases, with 5 bases between them. The CDR3 extends over 13 amino acids. The CDR3 coding sequence is TGTGCCAGCAGTGAATACTCCACCGGGGAGCTGTTTTTT. Its translation: CASSEYSTGELFF.

The table lists this clone with a count of one. This chain uses TRBV28 with TRBJ2-5, with D hard to call. The CDR3 is made up of 16 amino acids. Germline V gene sequence: CDR1 MDHEN, CDR2 SYDVKM. The V end was cut by 4 bases, the J end by 0 bases, with 15 bases between. CDR3 bases: TGTGCCAGCAGTTCCAGACACAGCCGAGACCAAGAGACCCAGTACTTC. Encoded protein: CASSSRHSRDQETQYF.

The rearrangement uses TRBV25-1 and TRBJ1-3, with D possibly TRBD1 on 6 matching bases. Germline V gene data show CDR1 as MGHDK and CDR2 as SYGVNS. Trimming removed 5 bases from V and 2 bases from J, with 13 bases in between. CDR3 size: 15 residues. Here the CDR3 reads CASSLMGAAGNTIYF. CDR3 DNA: TGTGCCAGCAGTCTAATGGGGGCAGCTGGAAACACCATATATTTT.

This clone has only one observation. In the same sample, other DNA sequences code for this CDR3. The chain combines TRBV7-9 with TRBJ1-5; D unresolved. Trimming cost V 5 bases and J 4 bases, with 9 bases left between them. This CDR3 is 13 amino acids long. Germline lookup yields CDR1 SEHNR and CDR2 FQNEAQ (reference sequence). The CDR3 is CASSLSGNQPQHF. The CDR3 region has the DNA TGTGCCAGCAGCCTGAGTGGGAATCAGCCCCAGCATTTT.

The genes are TRBV5-1 and TRBJ1-2; 7 positions match TRBD1. The CDR3 is 15 amino acids. Germline V CDR1 and CDR2: SGHRS, YFSETQ. V gave up 2 bases and J gave up 8 bases; unmatched junction bases: 12. The CDR3 region has the DNA TGCGCCAGCAGCTTTTGGGGCAGGGGGACGGAAGGCTACACCTTC. Encoded protein: CASSFWGRGTEGYTF.

The chain recombines TRBV30 with TRBJ1-1, with 7 bases fitting TRBD1. The V and J ends lost 5 bases and 2 bases, in that order; junction bases with no gene match: 5. CDR3 length equals 13 residues. Germline loops: CDR1 GTSNPN, CDR2 SVGIG (reference sequence). CDR3 bases: TGTGCCTGGGCAGACAGGGACAACACTGAAGCTTTCTTT. This codes for CAWADRDNTEAFF. Full variable domain (missing parts from reference TRBV30 and TRBJ1-1): SQTIHQWPATLVQPVGSPLSLECTVEGTSNPNLYWYRQAAGRGLQLLFYSVGIGQISSEVPQNLSASRPQDRQFILSSKKLLLSDSGFYLCAWADRDNTEAFFGQGTRLTVV.

This clone has just one count. The rearrangement uses TRBV5-1 and TRBJ1-1, with 8 bases identical to TRBD1. The CDR3 is made up of 15 amino acids. V was pared by 3 bases and J by 3 bases, with 7 bases of the junction left unmatched. CDR1 and CDR2 (germline): SGHRS, YFSETQ. The chain's CDR3 is CASSWAPTGDTEAFF. CDR3 nucleotides: TGCGCCAGCAGCTGGGCCCCGACAGGGGACACTGAAGCTTTCTTT.

The rearrangement uses TRBV5-6 and TRBJ1-2, with D possibly TRBD1 on 6 matching bases. Trimming took 5 bases from V and 5 from J, leaving 13 bases between them. In germline, CDR1 is SGHDT, CDR2 YYEEEE. The CDR3 has 13 residues. CDR3: CASREGGLYGYTF. CDR3 sequence (DNA): TGTGCCAGCAGGGAGGGGGGCCTTTATGGCTACACCTTC.

The rearrangement joins TRBV6-6 to TRBJ2-3, with D unclear. The germline V and J ends were trimmed by 4 bases and 6 bases, with 11 bases remaining between them. The CDR3 extends over 13 amino acids. Per the germline V gene, CDR1 is MNHNY and CDR2 is SVGAGI (reference sequence). This CDR3 is CASSWLKGDTQYF. Here the CDR3 DNA reads TGTGCCAGCAGTTGGCTCAAGGGTGATACGCAGTATTTT.

In nucleotides, the CDR3 is TGTGCCAGCAGTTACCGGGACAGGCGTTATTCACCCCTCCACTTT. Its translation: CASSYRDRRYSPLHF. The chain combines TRBV6-5 with TRBJ1-6; 8 nucleotides align to TRBD1. V was clipped by 2 bases and J by 8 bases; unmatched bases: 5. This CDR3 comprises 15 residues. The germline CDR1 and CDR2 sequences are MNHEY and SVGAGI.

The V and J genes are TRBV27 and TRBJ1-4, with TRBD1 matching 11 bases. The CDR3 has 14 amino acids. Germline V lookup: CDR1 MNHEY, CDR2 SMNVEV (reference sequence). V was pared by 5 bases and J by 10 bases, with 6 bases of the junction left unmatched. The CDR3 protein is CASSPGQGGLKLFF. DNA for the CDR3: TGTGCCAGCAGTCCGGGACAGGGGGGTTTAAAACTGTTTTTT. The full variable domain, its missing parts supplied by reference TRBV27 and TRBJ1-4, is EAQVTQNPRYLITVTGKKLTVTCSQNMNHEYMSWYRQDPGLGLRQIYYSMNVEVTDKGDVPEGYKVSRKEKRNFPLILESPSPNQTSLYFCASSPGQGGLKLFFGSGTQLSVL.

With respect to this clone: Because the CDR3's place on the DNA is in doubt, the DNA is left out and the CDR3 is given as listed by TCRdb. The chain links TRBV6-6 to TRBJ2-5; no check of the table's D call, TRBD2, against the DNA was made. CDR1 is MNHNY, CDR2 SVGAGI, per germline (reference sequence). The CDR3 is 16 amino acids in total, end residues counted. CDR3: CASSPEHFRFGETQYF.

The chain employs TRBV10-2 and TRBJ2-3; D not certain. The CDR3 is made up of 14 amino acids. The V end was cut by 4 bases, the J end by 4 bases, with 12 bases between. In germline, CDR1 is WSHSY, CDR2 SAAADI. Here the CDR3 DNA reads TGCGCCAGCAGTGTTTTTGGGATCGCAGATACGCAGTATTTT. Translated, it gives CASSVFGIADTQYF.

This chain uses TRBV28 with TRBJ1-4; D is unclear. Germline CDR1 reads MDHEN; CDR2 reads SYDVKM. The CDR3 covers 17 residues. The germline V and J ends were trimmed by 1 base and 0 bases, with 12 bases remaining between them. This CDR3 is CASSLSPADATNEKLFF. The CDR3 DNA sequence: TGTGCCAGCAGTTTATCCCCGGCGGATGCAACTAATGAAAAACTGTTTTTT.

The chain couples TRBV5-1 to TRBJ2-5; TRBD1 aligns across 8 bases. CDR1 and CDR2 (germline): SGHRS, YFSETQ. V dropped 0 bases and J dropped 4; count of bases not matched to a gene: 2. CDR3 length: 14 amino acids. CDR3 nucleotide sequence: TGCGCCAGCAGCTTGGGACAGGGGCCAGAGACCCAGTACTTC. Amino acids: CASSLGQGPETQYF.

The genes are TRBV10-3 and TRBJ2-7; 9 nucleotides align to TRBD1. The V and J ends lost 3 bases and 2 bases, in that order; junction bases with no gene match: 8. Germline CDR1 and CDR2: ENHRY and SYGVKD. The length of the CDR3 is 16 residues. CDR3 nucleotide sequence: TGTGCCATCAGTGACCTCGACAGGGGGTCCCCCTACGAGCAGTACTTC. This encodes CAISDLDRGSPYEQYF.

V is TRBV15 and J is TRBJ2-7; D gene unclear. Germline V CDR1 and CDR2: LNHNV, YYDKDF (reference sequence). V was trimmed by 6 bases and J by 1 base, leaving 10 bases between them. CDR3 size: 13 residues. The CDR3: CATSEIESYEQYF. The CDR3 DNA is TGTGCCACCAGTGAGATAGAGTCCTACGAGCAGTACTTC.

The J gene is TRBJ2-5, the V gene TRBV11-2; 12 bases agree with TRBD2. This CDR3 is 15 amino acids long. After removal of 4 bases from V and 5 bases from J, the junction contained 5 bases not matched to a gene. Germline V lookup: CDR1 SGHAT, CDR2 FQNNGV. CDR3 in DNA: TGTGCCAGCAGCTCGACTAGCGGGAGTCAGGAGACCCAGTACTTC. This codes for CASSSTSGSQETQYF.

This chain uses TRBV28 with TRBJ1-2, with D perhaps TRBD1 (5 bases). CDR3 size: 15 residues. The V end was cut by 3 bases, the J end by 2 bases, with 13 bases between. Germline V gives CDR1 MDHEN, CDR2 SYDVKM. In DNA form, the CDR3 reads TGTGCCAGCAGTTTCCCGGGACTCCAAAACTATGGCTACACCTTC. Protein sequence: CASSFPGLQNYGYTF.

V and J are TRBV10-2 and TRBJ2-7, with D possibly being TRBD1 (5 bases). The germline V gene encodes CDR1 WSHSY and CDR2 SAAADI. The CDR3 sequence is 11 residues long. V was clipped by 7 bases and J by 3 bases, with 7 bases between them. CDR3 nucleotides: TGCGCCAGCATTCAGGGCTACGAGCAGTACTTC. As protein: CASIQGYEQYF.